Listed below are T cell receptor beta chains from one sample, sequenced in a study of CD8 T cells in ankylosing spondylitis. One entry per CDR3 protein results from TCRdb running MiXCR on the 5' RACE reads. The repertoire holds about 540,000 distinct CDR3 sequences, with roughly 13% as singletons. Sample: blood, either unsorted or a sorted T cell fraction (not recorded which). The receptor source for this set is a male donor with ankylosing spondylitis. Each CDR3 is given with its conserved first and last residue. The D gene is left open where the match is weak. Not all rows give a size; the values are once, few, many and, for expanded clones, a class.

v_call	j_call	d_call	clone_size	cdr3_nt	cdr3_aa
TRBV7-6	TRBJ2-7	.	few	TGTGCCAGCAGCCAGGGAACGGGGAGCACCTACGAGCAGTACTTC	CASSQGTGSTYEQYF
TRBV2	TRBJ2-1	.	.	TGTGCCAGCAGTCTAGCGCGTGAGCAGTTCTTC	CASSLAREQFF
TRBV12-3/TRBV12-4	TRBJ1-1	.	.	TGTGCCAGCAGCACAGGGTTTTGGACTGAAGCTTTCTTT	CASSTGFWTEAFF
TRBV5-1	TRBJ1-3	.	.	TGCGCCAGCAAATTGGCAGAGCAAAACACCATATATTTT	CASKLAEQNTIYF
TRBV4-1	TRBJ1-2	.	.	TGCGCCAGCAGCCAAAACCACGGACTTGGTGGTGGCTACACCTTC	CASSQNHGLGGGYTF
TRBV7-8	TRBJ2-1	TRBD1	few	TGTGCCAGCAGCTTAGGGGGACAGAACCTCTACAATGAGCAGTTCTTC	CASSLGGQNLYNEQFF
TRBV5-1	TRBJ1-2	.	.	TGCGCCAGCAGCTACCAGGGAGATGAAGGCTACACCTTC	CASSYQGDEGYTF
TRBV11-2	TRBJ2-3	.	.	TGTGCCAGCAGCTCAGAGGGAGCCGGGGCAGATACGCAGTATTTT	CASSSEGAGADTQYF
TRBV20-1	TRBJ1-5	.	few	TGCAGTGCCATACGGGGTTCAGCTCAGCCCCAGCATTTT	CSAIRGSAQPQHF
TRBV5-1	TRBJ2-3	.	.	TGCGCCAGCAGCTTGGAGGGTAGCCCGGACACAGATACGCAGTATTTT	CASSLEGSPDTDTQYF
TRBV2	TRBJ2-7	TRBD2	.	TGTGCCAGCAGTATAGCGGGCGAGCAGTACTTC	CASSIAGEQYF
TRBV3-1	TRBJ2-7	TRBD2	many	TGTGCCAGCAGCCGGCGAACTAGCGGGTCCTACGAGCAGTACTTC	CASSRRTSGSYEQYF
TRBV11-2	TRBJ2-1	TRBD2	.	TGTGCCAGCAGCTACGTCGGGACTAGTGGGTCCTACAATGAGCAGTTCTTC	CASSYVGTSGSYNEQFF
TRBV29-1	TRBJ2-3	TRBD2	few	TGCAGCGTTGAAGCTCTGAGGGTAGCGGGGGGCACAGATACGCAGTATTTT	CSVEALRVAGGTDTQYF
TRBV11-3	TRBJ1-6	TRBD1	few	TGTGCCAGCAGCTTAATAGGACAGGCGGATTCACCCCTCCACTTT	CASSLIGQADSPLHF
TRBV5-1	TRBJ1-2	.	few	TGCGCCAGCAGCTTGGCCGCAGGGGACTATGGCTACACCTTC	CASSLAAGDYGYTF
TRBV10-1	TRBJ2-1	.	.	TGCGCCAGCAGTGAGTTGTCTAAAATCTTAGGGGTTGATGAGCAGTTCTTC	CASSELSKILGVDEQFF
TRBV5-1	TRBJ1-6	.	many	TGCGCCAGCAGCTTCGGGGATGTGTCTTCACCCCTCCACTTT	CASSFGDVSSPLHF
TRBV18	TRBJ2-5	.	.	TGTGCCAGCTCACCGTTCCTCGGTCAAGAGACCCAGTACTTC	CASSPFLGQETQYF
TRBV19	TRBJ2-6	.	many	TGTGCCAGTAGTATAGATATGACGCACTCTGGGGCCAACGTCCTGACTTTC	CASSIDMTHSGANVLTF
TRBV10-3	TRBJ2-7	.	.	TGTGCCATCAGTGAGACTGCCTACGAGCAGTACTTC	CAISETAYEQYF
TRBV12-3/TRBV12-4	TRBJ1-2	.	many	TGTGCCAGCAGTTTGACCACTAACTATGGCTACACCTTC	CASSLTTNYGYTF
TRBV6-1	TRBJ2-2	TRBD2	once	TGTGCCAGCAGTGAAAACCCTAGCGGGGGAACCGGGGAGCTGTTTTTT	CASSENPSGGTGELFF
TRBV7-9	TRBJ2-1	.	many	TGTGCCAGCAGCTGGGACGGATACAATGAGCAGTTCTTC	CASSWDGYNEQFF
TRBV4-1	TRBJ2-1	.	.	TGCGCCAGCAGCCGAGACCAACGGGACGCCTACAATGAGCAGTTCTTC	CASSRDQRDAYNEQFF
TRBV3-1	TRBJ2-7	.	few	TGTGCCAGCAGCCAAGGGGACGGATGGGAGTACTTC	CASSQGDGWEYF
TRBV24-1	TRBJ1-2	.	many	TGTGCCACCAGTGACACGAGTTATGATGGCTACACCTTC	CATSDTSYDGYTF
TRBV7-2	TRBJ1-5	TRBD1	many	TGTGCCAGCAGCTTAAAAGGGGGCCGAAGTCAGCCCCAGCATTTT	CASSLKGGRSQPQHF
TRBV5-1	TRBJ2-4	.	few	TGCGCCAGCAGCTTAGGCAGTAACTCCGGGGCGAACATTCAGTACTTC	CASSLGSNSGANIQYF
TRBV27	TRBJ2-5	TRBD2	.	TGTGCCAGCAGTCTGACTAGCGGGCGAGCGACGGAGACCCAGTACTTC	CASSLTSGRATETQYF
TRBV29-1	TRBJ2-2	.	many	TGCAGCGTTGTCGGATCTACGTCGGGCACCGGGGAGCTGTTTTTT	CSVVGSTSGTGELFF
TRBV20-1	TRBJ2-1	TRBD1	many	TGCAGTGCTAACTACAGGGGACGCAATGAGCAGTTCTTC	CSANYRGRNEQFF
TRBV5-1	TRBJ1-4	.	many	TGCGCCAGCAGCTTGGCAGACTCTGGGAGGGAAAAACTGTTTTTT	CASSLADSGREKLFF
TRBV3-1	TRBJ1-4	.	.	TGTGCCAGCAGGGGGGGGCGTTCTTTTGAAAAACTGTTTTTT	CASRGGRSFEKLFF
TRBV5-1	TRBJ1-2	.	few	TGCGCCAGCAGCTTTTCCAGAGGGCGGGTTCATTATGGCTACACCTTC	CASSFSRGRVHYGYTF
TRBV7-2	TRBJ2-5	.	.	TGTGCCAGCAGCTTATATTGTCTAGAGGTAGGAGAGACCCAGTACTTC	CASSLYCLEVGETQYF
TRBV14	TRBJ2-1	TRBD2	few	TGTGCCAGCAGCCGCCTACTAGCGGGAGGGTACAATGAGCAGTTCTTC	CASSRLLAGGYNEQFF
TRBV5-5	TRBJ1-5	.	many	TGTGCCAGCAGCTGGTTGGCGCCCGGGACCCAGATTTTT	CASSWLAPGTQIF
TRBV11-2	TRBJ2-1	TRBD2	many	TGTGCCAGCAGTAGCGGGAGGGCAGGGGAGCAGTTCTTC	CASSSGRAGEQFF
TRBV10-3	TRBJ2-1	TRBD2	few	TGTGCCATCAAACTAGCGGGAGGACGCGATGAGCAGTTCTTC	CAIKLAGGRDEQFF
TRBV6-5	TRBJ1-1	.	once	TGTGCCAGCAGTTTTGAGGCCGGCAACACTGAAGCTTTCTTT	CASSFEAGNTEAFF
TRBV29-1	TRBJ1-1	.	few	TGCAGCGTTGGCAGGGCAGCGGAGACTGAAGCTTTCTTT	CSVGRAAETEAFF
TRBV29-1	TRBJ2-5	.	many	TGCAGCGCCATTCGGCAAGAGACCCAGTACTTC	CSAIRQETQYF
TRBV12-3/TRBV12-4	TRBJ2-1	.	many	TGTGCCAGCAGCCCCCCGAGAGGGTACAATGAGCAGTTCTTC	CASSPPRGYNEQFF
TRBV30	TRBJ2-7	.	.	TGTGCCTGGAAGGGAACAGCTTCCTGCGAGCAGTACTTC	CAWKGTASCEQYF
TRBV11-3	TRBJ2-3	.	.	TGTGCCAGCAGCGAGACCGCAGATACGCAGTATTTT	CASSETADTQYF
TRBV5-1	TRBJ2-5	TRBD2	few	TGCGCCAGCAGCTTAGTCCCGGGACTACAAGAGACCAAGTACTTC	CASSLVPGLQETKYF
TRBV5-1	TRBJ1-2	.	few	TGCGCCAGCAGTTCCGGAGAACAGGGTAGGGGCTACACCTTC	CASSSGEQGRGYTF
TRBV10-2	TRBJ2-3	.	.	TGCGCCAGCAGTGAACAGGAGGGCACAGATACGCAGTATTTT	CASSEQEGTDTQYF
TRBV10-1	TRBJ1-2	TRBD1	.	TGCGCCAGCAACGACAGCGAAAACAGGGGAGTCTATGGCTACACCTTC	CASNDSENRGVYGYTF
TRBV11-1	TRBJ2-1	.	.	TGTGCCAGCAACCCCGGGACTGATTTTAGGTCAGGTAACAATGAGCAGTTCTTC	CASNPGTDFRSGNNEQFF
TRBV12-3/TRBV12-4	TRBJ2-6	.	.	TGTGCCAGCAGTCGAGGCCCGGGGTCTGGGGCCAACGTCCTGACTTTC	CASSRGPGSGANVLTF
TRBV30	TRBJ2-1	TRBD2	many	TGTGCCTCCTCGAGCGGGAGGGGCAATGAGCAGTTCTTC	CASSSGRGNEQFF
TRBV7-9	TRBJ1-6	TRBD1	few	TGTGCCAGCAGCTTATGGGACAGAAATAATTCACCCCTCCACTTT	CASSLWDRNNSPLHF